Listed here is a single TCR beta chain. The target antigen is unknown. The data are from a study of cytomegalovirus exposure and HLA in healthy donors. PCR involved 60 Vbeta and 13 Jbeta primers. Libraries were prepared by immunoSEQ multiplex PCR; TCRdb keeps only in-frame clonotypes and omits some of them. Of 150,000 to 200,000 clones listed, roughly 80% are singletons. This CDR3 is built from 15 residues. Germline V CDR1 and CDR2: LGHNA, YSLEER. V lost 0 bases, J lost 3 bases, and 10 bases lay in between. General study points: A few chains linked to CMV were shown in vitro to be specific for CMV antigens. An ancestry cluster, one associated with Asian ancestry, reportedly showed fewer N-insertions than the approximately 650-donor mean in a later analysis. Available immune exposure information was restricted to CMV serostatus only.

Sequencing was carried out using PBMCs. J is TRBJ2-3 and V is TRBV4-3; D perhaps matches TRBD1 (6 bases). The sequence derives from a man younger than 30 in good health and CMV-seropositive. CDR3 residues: CASSQDQGQTDTQYF. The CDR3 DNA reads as TGCGCCAGCAGCCAAGATCAAGGACAGACAGATACGCAGTATTTT.